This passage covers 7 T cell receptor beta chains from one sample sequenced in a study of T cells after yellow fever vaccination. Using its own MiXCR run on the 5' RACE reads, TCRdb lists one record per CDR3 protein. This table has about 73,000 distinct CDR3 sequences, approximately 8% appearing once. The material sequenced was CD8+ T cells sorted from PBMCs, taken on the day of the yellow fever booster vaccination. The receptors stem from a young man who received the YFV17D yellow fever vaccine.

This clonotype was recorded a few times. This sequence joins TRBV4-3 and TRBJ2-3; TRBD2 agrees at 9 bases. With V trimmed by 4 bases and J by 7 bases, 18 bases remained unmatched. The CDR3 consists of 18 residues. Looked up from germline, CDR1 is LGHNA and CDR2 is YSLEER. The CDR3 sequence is CASSPSPSGTLRFNTQYF. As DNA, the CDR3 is TGCGCCAGCAGCCCATCACCTAGCGGGACCTTACGGTTTAATACGCAGTATTTT.

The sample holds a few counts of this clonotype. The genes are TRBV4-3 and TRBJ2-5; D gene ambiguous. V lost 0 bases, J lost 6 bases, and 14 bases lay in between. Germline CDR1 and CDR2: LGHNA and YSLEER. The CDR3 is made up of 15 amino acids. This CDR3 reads CASSQDFAGGQTQYF. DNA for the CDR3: TGCGCCAGCAGCCAAGATTTTGCCGGTGGTCAGACCCAGTACTTC.

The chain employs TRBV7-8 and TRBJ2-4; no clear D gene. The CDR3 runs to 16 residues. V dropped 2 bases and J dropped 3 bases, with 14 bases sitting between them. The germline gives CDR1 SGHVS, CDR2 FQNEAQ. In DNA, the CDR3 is TGTGCCAGCAGCTTACCCCCTTGGAGTGGCAAAAACATTCAGTACTTC. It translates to CASSLPPWSGKNIQYF.

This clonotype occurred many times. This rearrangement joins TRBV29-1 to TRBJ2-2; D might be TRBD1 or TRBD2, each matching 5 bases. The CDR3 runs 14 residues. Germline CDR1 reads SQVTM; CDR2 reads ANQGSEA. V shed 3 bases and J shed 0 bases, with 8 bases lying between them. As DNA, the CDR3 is TGCAGCGTTGACAGAGGGGCGAACACCGGGGAGCTGTTTTTT. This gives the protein CSVDRGANTGELFF.

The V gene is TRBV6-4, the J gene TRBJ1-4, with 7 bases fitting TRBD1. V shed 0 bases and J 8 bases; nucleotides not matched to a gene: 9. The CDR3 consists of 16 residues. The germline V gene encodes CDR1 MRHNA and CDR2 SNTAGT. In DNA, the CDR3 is TGTGCCAGCAGTGACTCAATGAGGGCAGGGGGAGAAAAACTGTTTTTT. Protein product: CASSDSMRAGGEKLFF.

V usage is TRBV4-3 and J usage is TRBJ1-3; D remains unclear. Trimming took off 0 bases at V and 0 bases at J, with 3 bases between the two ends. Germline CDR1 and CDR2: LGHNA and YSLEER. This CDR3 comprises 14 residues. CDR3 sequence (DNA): TGCGCCAGCAGCCAAGATCTCTCTGGAAACACCATATATTTT. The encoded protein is CASSQDLSGNTIYF.

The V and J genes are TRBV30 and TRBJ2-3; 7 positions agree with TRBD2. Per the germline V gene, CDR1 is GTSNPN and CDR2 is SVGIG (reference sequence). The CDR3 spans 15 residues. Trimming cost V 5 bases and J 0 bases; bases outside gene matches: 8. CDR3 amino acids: CAWGWGGSSTDTQYF. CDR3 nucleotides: TGTGCCTGGGGGTGGGGCGGGAGTAGCACAGATACGCAGTATTTT.